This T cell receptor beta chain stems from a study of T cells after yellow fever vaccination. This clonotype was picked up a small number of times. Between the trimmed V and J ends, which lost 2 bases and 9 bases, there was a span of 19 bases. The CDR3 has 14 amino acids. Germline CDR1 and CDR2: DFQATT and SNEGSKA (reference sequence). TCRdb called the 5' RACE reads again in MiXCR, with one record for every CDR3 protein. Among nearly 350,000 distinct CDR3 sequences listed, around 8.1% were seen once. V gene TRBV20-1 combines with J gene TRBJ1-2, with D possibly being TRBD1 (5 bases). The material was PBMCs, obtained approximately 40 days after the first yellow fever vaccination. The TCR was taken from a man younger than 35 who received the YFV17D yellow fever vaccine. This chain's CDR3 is CSARLRDGGESYTF. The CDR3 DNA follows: TGCAGTGCTAGACTCCGGGACGGGGGAGAGAGCTACACCTTC.